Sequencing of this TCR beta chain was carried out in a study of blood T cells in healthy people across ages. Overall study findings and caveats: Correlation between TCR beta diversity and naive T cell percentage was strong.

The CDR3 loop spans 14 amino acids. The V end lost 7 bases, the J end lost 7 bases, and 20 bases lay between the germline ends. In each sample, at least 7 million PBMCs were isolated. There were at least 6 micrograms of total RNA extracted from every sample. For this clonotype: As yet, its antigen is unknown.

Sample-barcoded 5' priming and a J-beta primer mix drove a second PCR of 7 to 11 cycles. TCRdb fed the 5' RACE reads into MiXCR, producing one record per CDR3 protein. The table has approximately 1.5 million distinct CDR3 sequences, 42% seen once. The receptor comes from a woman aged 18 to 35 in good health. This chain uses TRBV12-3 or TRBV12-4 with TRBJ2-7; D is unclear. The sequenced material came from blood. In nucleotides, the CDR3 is TGTGCCAGCAAGGTTCAGGACCTTCCGAATGAGCAGTACTTC. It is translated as CASKVQDLPNEQYF.